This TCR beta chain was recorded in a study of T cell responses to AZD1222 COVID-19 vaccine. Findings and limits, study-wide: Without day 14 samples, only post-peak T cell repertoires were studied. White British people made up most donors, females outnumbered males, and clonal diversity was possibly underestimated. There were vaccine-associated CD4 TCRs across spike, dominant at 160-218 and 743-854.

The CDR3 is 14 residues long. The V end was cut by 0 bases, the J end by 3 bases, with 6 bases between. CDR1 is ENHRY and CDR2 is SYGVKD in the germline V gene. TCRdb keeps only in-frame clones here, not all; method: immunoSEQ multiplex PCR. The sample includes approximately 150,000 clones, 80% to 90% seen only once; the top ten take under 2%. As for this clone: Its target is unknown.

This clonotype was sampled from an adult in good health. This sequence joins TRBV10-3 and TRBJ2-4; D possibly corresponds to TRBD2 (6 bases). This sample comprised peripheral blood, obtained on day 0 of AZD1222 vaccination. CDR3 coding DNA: TGTGCCATCAGTGAGTCCGGGGGCAAAAACATTCAGTACTTC. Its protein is CAISESGGKNIQYF.